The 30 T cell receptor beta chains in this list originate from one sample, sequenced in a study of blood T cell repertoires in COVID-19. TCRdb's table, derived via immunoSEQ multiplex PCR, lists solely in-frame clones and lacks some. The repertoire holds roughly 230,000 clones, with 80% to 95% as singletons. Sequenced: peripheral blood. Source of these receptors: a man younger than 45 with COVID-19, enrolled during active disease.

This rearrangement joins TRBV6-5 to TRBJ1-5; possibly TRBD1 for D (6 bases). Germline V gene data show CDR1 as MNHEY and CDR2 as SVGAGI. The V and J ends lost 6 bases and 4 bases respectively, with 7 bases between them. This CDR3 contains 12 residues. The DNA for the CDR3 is TGTGCCAGCAGCACAGGGAATCAGCCCCAGCATTTT. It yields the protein CASSTGNQPQHF.

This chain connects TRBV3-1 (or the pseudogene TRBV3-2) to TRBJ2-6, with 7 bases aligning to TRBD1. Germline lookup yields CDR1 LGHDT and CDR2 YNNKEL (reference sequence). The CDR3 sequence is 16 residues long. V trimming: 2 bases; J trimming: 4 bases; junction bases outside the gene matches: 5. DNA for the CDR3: TGTGCCAGCAGCCAAAGACAGGGAACCGGGGCCAACGTCCTGACTTTC. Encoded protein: CASSQRQGTGANVLTF.

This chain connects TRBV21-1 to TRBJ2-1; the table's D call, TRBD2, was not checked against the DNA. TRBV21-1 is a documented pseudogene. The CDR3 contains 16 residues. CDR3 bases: TGTGCCAGCAGCAATGCGCGGGGGGGGTACTACAATGAGCAGTTCTTC. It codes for CASSNARGGYYNEQFF.

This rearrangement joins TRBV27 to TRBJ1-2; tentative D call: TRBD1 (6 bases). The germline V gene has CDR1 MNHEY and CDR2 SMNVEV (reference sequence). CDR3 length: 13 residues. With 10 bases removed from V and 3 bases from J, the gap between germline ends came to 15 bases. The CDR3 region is CATKRGQHYGYTF. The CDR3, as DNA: TGTGCCACCAAGCGTGGACAGCACTATGGCTACACCTTC.

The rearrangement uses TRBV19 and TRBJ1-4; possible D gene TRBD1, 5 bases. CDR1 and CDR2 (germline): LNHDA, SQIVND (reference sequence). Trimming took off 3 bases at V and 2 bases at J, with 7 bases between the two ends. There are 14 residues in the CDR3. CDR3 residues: CASSIAGTNEKLFF. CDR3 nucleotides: TGTGCCAGTAGTATCGCAGGGACTAATGAAAAACTGTTTTTT.

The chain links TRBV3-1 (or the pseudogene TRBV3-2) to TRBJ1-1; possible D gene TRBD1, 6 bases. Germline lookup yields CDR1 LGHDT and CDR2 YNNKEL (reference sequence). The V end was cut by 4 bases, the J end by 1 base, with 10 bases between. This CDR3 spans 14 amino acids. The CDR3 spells CASSLRTANTEAFF. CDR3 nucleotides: TGTGCCAGCAGCCTCCGGACAGCGAACACTGAAGCTTTCTTT.

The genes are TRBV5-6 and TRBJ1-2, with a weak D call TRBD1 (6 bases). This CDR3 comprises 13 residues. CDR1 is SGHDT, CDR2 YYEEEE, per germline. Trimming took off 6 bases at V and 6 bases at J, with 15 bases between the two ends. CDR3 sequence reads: CASTLQGPDGYTF. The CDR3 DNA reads TGTGCCAGCACGTTACAGGGCCCAGATGGCTACACCTTC.

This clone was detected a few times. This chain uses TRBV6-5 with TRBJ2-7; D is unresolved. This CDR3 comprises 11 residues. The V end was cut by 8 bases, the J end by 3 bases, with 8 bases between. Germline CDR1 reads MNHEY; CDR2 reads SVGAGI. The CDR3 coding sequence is TGTGCCAGCCGAGGCCTCTACGAGCAGTACTTC. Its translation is CASRGLYEQYF.

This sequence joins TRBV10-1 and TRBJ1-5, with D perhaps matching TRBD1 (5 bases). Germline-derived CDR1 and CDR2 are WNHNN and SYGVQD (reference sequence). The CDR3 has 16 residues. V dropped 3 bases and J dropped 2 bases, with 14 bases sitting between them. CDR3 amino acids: CASSESGGSGNQPQHF. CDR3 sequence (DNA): TGCGCCAGCAGTGAATCCGGGGGTTCGGGCAATCAGCCCCAGCATTTT.

CDR3: CASSSGQGYGYTF. The DNA for the CDR3 is TGCGCCAGCAGCTCCGGACAGGGCTATGGCTACACCTTC. This sequence joins TRBV5-1 and TRBJ1-2, with 8 bases aligning to TRBD1. V trimming: 3 bases; J trimming: 4 bases; junction bases outside the gene matches: 2. The CDR3 has 13 residues. The V gene's germline CDR1 is SGHRS and CDR2 YFSETQ.

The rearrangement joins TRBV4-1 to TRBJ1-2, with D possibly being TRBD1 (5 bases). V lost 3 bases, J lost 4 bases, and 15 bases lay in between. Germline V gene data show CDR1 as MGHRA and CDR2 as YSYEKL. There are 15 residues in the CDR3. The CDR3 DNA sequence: TGCGCCAGCAGCCAGGATCCGGGGGTATCCTATGGCTACACCTTC. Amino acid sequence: CASSQDPGVSYGYTF.

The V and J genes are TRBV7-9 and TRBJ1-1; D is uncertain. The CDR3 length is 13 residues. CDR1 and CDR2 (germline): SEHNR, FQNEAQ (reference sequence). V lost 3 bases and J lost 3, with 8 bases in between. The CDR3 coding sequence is TGTGCCAGCAGCTTCTTAGTTCACACTGAAGCTTTCTTT. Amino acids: CASSFLVHTEAFF. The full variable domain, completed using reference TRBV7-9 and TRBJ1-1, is DTGVSQNPRHKITKRGQNVTFRCDPISEHNRLYWYRQTLGQGPEFLTYFQNEAQLEKSRLLSDRFSAERPKGSFSTLEIQRTEQGDSAMYLCASSFLVHTEAFFGQGTRLTVV.

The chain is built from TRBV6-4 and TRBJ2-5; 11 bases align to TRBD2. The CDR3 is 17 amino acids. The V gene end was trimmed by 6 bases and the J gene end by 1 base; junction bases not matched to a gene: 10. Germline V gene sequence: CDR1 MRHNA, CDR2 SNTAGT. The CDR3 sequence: CASSHPLAGGFQETQYF. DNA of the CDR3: TGTGCCAGCAGCCACCCCCTAGCGGGGGGCTTCCAAGAGACCCAGTACTTC.

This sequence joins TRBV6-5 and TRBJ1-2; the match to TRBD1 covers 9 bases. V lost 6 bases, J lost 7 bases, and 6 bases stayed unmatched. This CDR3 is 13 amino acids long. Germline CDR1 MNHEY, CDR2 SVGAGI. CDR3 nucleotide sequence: TGTGCCAGCAGCCAACAGGGGGCCGGTGGCTACACCTTC. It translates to CASSQQGAGGYTF.

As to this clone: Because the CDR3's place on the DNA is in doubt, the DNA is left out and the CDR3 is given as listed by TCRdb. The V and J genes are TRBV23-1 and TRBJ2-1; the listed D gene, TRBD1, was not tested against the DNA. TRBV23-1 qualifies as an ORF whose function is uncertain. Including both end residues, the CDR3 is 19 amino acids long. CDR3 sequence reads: CASSTSIVRTANPCNEQFF.

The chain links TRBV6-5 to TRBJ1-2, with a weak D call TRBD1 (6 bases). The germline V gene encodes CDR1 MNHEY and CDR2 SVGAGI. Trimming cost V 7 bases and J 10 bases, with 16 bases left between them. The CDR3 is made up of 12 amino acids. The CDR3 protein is CASTGGHLFYTF. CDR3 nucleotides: TGTGCCAGCACTGGGGGCCACCTATTCTACACCTTC.

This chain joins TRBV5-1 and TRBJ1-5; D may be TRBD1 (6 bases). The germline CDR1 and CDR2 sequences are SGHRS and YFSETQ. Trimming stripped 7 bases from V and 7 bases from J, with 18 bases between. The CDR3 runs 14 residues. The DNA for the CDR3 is TGCGCCAGCCGCAAGACAGGAGCTCAACAGCCCCAGCATTTT. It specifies CASRKTGAQQPQHF.

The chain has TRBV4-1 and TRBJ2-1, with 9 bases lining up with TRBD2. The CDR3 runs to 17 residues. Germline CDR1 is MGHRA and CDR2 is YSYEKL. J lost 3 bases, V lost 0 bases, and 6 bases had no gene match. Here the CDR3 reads CASSQDRLAGFYNEQFF. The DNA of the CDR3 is TGCGCCAGCAGCCAAGATCGGCTAGCGGGGTTCTACAATGAGCAGTTCTTC.

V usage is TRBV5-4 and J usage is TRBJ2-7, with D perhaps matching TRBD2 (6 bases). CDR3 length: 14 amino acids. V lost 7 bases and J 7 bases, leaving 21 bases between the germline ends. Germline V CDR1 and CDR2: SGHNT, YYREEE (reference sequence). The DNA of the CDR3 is TGTGCCAGCCACGAACCGGGCTCCCGGGGGGAGCAGTACTTC. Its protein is CASHEPGSRGEQYF.

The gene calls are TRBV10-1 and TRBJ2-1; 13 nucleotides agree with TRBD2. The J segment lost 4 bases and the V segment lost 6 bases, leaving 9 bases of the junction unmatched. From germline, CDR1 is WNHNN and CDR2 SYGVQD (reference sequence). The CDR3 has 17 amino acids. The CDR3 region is CASSDKLAGGVYNEQFF. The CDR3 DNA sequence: TGCGCCAGCAGCGATAAACTAGCGGGGGGGGTTTACAATGAGCAGTTCTTC.

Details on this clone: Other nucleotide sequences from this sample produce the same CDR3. CDR3: CASSLTGMNTEAFF. CDR3 sequence (DNA): TGTGCCAGCAGCCTTACAGGTATGAACACTGAAGCTTTCTTT. The rearrangement uses TRBV7-9 and TRBJ1-1, with a possible D match to TRBD1 (5 bases). Between the trimmed V and J ends, which lost 5 bases and 0 bases, there was a span of 10 bases. This CDR3 comprises 14 residues. The germline gives CDR1 SEHNR, CDR2 FQNEAQ (reference sequence).

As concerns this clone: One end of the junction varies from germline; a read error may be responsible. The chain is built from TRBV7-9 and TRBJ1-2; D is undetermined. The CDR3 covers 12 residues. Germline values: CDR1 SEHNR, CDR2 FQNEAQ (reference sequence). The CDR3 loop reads CASSLQLYDYTF. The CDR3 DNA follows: TGTGCCAGCAGCTTACAGTTGTATGACTACACCTTC. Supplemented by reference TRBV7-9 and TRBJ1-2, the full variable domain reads DTGVSQNPRHKITKRGQNVTFRCDPISEHNRLYWYRQTLGQGPEFLTYFQNEAQLEKSRLLSDRFSAERPKGSFSTLEIQRTEQGDSAMYLCASSLQLYDYTFGSGTRLTVV.

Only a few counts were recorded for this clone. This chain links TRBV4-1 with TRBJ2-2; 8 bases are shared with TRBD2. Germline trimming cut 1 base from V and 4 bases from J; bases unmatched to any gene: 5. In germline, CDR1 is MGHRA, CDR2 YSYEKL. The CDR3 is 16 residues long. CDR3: CASSQGAGARTGELFF. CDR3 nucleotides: TGCGCCAGCAGCCAAGGAGCGGGGGCCCGCACCGGGGAGCTGTTTTTT.

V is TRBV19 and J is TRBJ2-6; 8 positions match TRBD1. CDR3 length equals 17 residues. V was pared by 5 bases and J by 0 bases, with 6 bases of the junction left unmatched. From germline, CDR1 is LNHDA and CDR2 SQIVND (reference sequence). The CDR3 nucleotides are TGTGCCAGTAGTTTTTACAGGGGGTTCTCTGGGGCCAACGTCCTGACTTTC. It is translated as CASSFYRGFSGANVLTF.

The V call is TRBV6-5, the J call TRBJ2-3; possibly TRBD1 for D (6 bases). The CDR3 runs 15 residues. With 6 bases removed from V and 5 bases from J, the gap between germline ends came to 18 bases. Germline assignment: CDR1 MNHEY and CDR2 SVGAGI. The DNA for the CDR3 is TGTGCCAGCAGCGCATCCCCAGGGGTTCAAGATACGCAGTATTTT. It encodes CASSASPGVQDTQYF.

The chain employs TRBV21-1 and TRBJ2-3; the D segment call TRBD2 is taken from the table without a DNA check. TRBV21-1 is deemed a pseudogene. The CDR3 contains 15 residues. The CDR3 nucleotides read TGTGCCAGCAGCAAAGAGCGGGGGGGCACAGATACGCAGTATTTT. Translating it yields CASSKERGGTDTQYF.

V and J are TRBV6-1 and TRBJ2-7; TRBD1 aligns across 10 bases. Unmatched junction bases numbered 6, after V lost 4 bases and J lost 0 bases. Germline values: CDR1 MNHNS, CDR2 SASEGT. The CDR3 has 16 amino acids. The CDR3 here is CASSGGTGVVSYEQYF. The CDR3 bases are TGTGCCAGCAGTGGAGGGACAGGGGTCGTCTCCTACGAGCAGTACTTC.

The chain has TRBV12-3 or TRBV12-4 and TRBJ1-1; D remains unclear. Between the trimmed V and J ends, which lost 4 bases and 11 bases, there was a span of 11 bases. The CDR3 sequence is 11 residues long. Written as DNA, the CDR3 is TGTGCCAGCAGTTACGCGGTCGGGGCTTTCTTT. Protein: CASSYAVGAFF.

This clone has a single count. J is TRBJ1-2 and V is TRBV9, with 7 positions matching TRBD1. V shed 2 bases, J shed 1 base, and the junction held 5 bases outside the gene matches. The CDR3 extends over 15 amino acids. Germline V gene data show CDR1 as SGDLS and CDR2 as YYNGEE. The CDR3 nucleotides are TGTGCCAGCAGCGTTACAGGGGATGGTAACTATGGCTACACCTTC. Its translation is CASSVTGDGNYGYTF.

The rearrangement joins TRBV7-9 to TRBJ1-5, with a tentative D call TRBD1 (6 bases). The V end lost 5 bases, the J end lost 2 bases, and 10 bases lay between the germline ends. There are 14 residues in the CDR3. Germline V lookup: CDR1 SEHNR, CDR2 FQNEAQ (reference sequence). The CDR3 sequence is CASSQQGGNQPQHF. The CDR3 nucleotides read TGTGCCAGCAGCCAACAGGGAGGCAATCAGCCCCAGCATTTT.